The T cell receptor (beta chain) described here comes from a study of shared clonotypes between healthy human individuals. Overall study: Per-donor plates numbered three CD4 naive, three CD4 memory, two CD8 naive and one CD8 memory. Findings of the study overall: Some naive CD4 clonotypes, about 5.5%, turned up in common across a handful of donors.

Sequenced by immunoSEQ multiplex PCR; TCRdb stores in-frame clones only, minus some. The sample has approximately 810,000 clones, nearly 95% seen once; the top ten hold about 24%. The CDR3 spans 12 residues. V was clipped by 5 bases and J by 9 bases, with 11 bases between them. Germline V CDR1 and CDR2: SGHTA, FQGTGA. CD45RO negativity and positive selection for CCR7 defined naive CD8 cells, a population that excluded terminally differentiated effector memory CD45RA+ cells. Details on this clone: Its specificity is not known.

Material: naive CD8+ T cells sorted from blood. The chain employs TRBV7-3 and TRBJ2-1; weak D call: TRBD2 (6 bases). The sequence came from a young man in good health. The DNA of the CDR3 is TGTGCCAGCAGCCTGGGGGGTGGTGAGCAGTTCTTC. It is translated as CASSLGGGEQFF. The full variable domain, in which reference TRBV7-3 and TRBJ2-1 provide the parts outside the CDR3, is GAGVSQTPSNKVTEKGKYVELRCDPISGHTALYWYRQSLGQGPEFLIYFQGTGAADDSGLPNDRFFAVRPEGSVSTLKIQRTERGDSAVYLCASSLGGGEQFFGPGTRLTVL.